Each of the 17 T cell receptor beta chains below was sequenced from the same sample in a study of T cells after yellow fever vaccination. TCRdb re-called the 5' RACE reads with MiXCR, one entry per CDR3 protein. Of about 400,000 distinct CDR3 sequences detected, approximately 5.7% appear once; the ten largest clones hold about 15%. The material sequenced was PBMCs, taken 5 days after the yellow fever booster vaccination. The receptors here all came from a man under 40 who received the YFV17D yellow fever vaccine.

The chain employs TRBV19 and TRBJ2-7, with D maybe TRBD1 (6 bases). The germline V and J ends were trimmed by 5 bases and 9 bases, with 14 bases remaining between them. The CDR3 length is 12 residues. Germline lookup yields CDR1 LNHDA and CDR2 SQIVND (reference sequence). The CDR3 loop is CASSPQQGGQYF. CDR3 DNA: TGTGCCAGTAGTCCGCAACAGGGTGGGCAGTACTTC.

The J gene is TRBJ2-5, the V gene TRBV10-3; no clear D. This CDR3 has 14 amino acids. Between the trimmed V and J ends, which lost 10 bases and 5 bases, there was a span of 20 bases. The germline gives CDR1 ENHRY, CDR2 SYGVKD. For the CDR3, the DNA is TGTGCCACTAGAAGGACGGATTTGGGGGAGACCCAGTACTTC. It codes for CATRRTDLGETQYF.

This clonotype was counted between two and nine times. In DNA, the CDR3 is TGCAGTGCTAGTAAGGGCGGCGCCTTCGGGGAGCTGTTTTTT. Translating it yields CSASKGGAFGELFF. The rearrangement uses TRBV20-1 and TRBJ2-2; D gene unclear. Germline CDR1 is DFQATT and CDR2 is SNEGSKA (reference sequence). There are 14 residues in the CDR3. Trimming took off 3 bases at V and 7 bases at J, with 15 bases between the two ends.

This clonotype was detected a few times. The V call is TRBV6-5, the J call TRBJ1-2; D is ambiguous. CDR3 length equals 14 residues. V was trimmed by 0 bases and J by 3 bases, leaving 8 bases between them. The V gene's germline CDR1 is MNHEY and CDR2 SVGAGI. The CDR3 sequence is CASSYSGGDYGYTF. The CDR3, as DNA: TGTGCCAGCAGTTACTCGGGCGGTGACTATGGCTACACCTTC.

This clonotype has a handful of counts. This chain connects TRBV5-1 to TRBJ2-5, with 10 nucleotides matching TRBD1. The length of the CDR3 is 15 residues. Germline V gives CDR1 SGHRS, CDR2 YFSETQ. With V trimmed by 4 bases and J by 3 bases, 6 bases remained unmatched. This chain's CDR3 is CASSGTGVWEETQYF. CDR3 sequence (DNA): TGCGCCAGCAGCGGGACAGGGGTTTGGGAAGAGACCCAGTACTTC. The entire variable domain, with the rest obtained from reference TRBV5-1 and TRBJ2-5, is as follows: KAGVTQTPRYLIKTRGQQVTLSCSPISGHRSVSWYQQTPGQGLQFLFEYFSETQRNKGNFPGRFSGRQFSNSRSEMNVSTLELGDSALYLCASSGTGVWEETQYFGPGTRLLVL.

The J gene is TRBJ2-3, the V gene TRBV28; D gene uncertain. This CDR3 comprises 12 residues. Germline-derived CDR1 and CDR2 are MDHEN and SYDVKM. Trimming took off 3 bases at V and 7 bases at J, with 8 bases between the two ends. The CDR3 here is CASSFTPYTQYF. In nucleotides, the CDR3 is TGTGCCAGCAGTTTCACCCCCTATACGCAGTATTTT.

The CDR3 sequence: CATSSLGQETQYF. The CDR3 DNA is TGTGCCACCAGCAGTTTGGGCCAAGAGACCCAGTACTTC. V gene TRBV15 combines with J gene TRBJ2-5; D remains unclear. V was clipped by 3 bases and J by 1 base, with 6 bases between them. Germline V gene lookup returns CDR1 LNHNV and CDR2 YYDKDF (reference sequence). The CDR3 has 13 residues.

This clonotype was observed a handful of times. This rearrangement joins TRBV20-1 to TRBJ2-5; D call uncertain. CDR1 DFQATT and CDR2 SNEGSKA come from the germline V gene (reference sequence). Trimming stripped 1 base from V and 7 bases from J, with 13 bases between. CDR3 length: 13 residues. The CDR3 DNA follows: TGCAGTGCTAGAGTCCCGCAAACCGGGACCCAGTACTTC. It is translated as CSARVPQTGTQYF.

The chain links TRBV18 to TRBJ1-2; TRBD1 might be the D (6 bases). The CDR3 runs 14 residues. CDR1 KGHSH and CDR2 LQKENI come from the germline V gene. V dropped 3 bases and J dropped 2 bases, with 10 bases sitting between them. In nucleotides, the CDR3 is TGTGCCAGCTCACCGAGGGGACAAAACTATGGCTACACCTTC. It translates to CASSPRGQNYGYTF.

The table lists this clonotype with a few counts. The V and J genes are TRBV28 and TRBJ2-5; D is unresolved. CDR3 length: 14 amino acids. Germline values: CDR1 MDHEN, CDR2 SYDVKM. Trimming pared 6 bases from V and 2 bases from J, leaving 13 bases between. The CDR3: CASRPNGWQETQYF. CDR3 nucleotides: TGTGCCAGCAGACCGAACGGGTGGCAAGAGACCCAGTACTTC.

This clonotype was observed at least ten times. The genes are TRBV5-6 and TRBJ2-5; D unclear. The V gene lost 0 bases and the J gene lost 3 bases, with 6 bases spanning the gap. The germline V gene has CDR1 SGHDT and CDR2 YYEEEE. The CDR3 is made up of 13 amino acids. The CDR3 DNA is TGTGCCAGCAGCTTGGGGCTCGAAGAGACCCAGTACTTC. Translated: CASSLGLEETQYF.

This clonotype showed up many times. The chain uses TRBV20-1 and TRBJ2-5, with D perhaps TRBD1 or TRBD2 (6 bases each). V was cut by 1 base and J by 5 bases, with 11 bases left in between. This CDR3 comprises 13 residues. Germline CDR1 DFQATT, CDR2 SNEGSKA (reference sequence). The CDR3 DNA is TGCAGTGCTAGAGTCGGGGGCGGGGAGACCCAGTACTTC. Residues: CSARVGGGETQYF.

The sample holds many counts of this clonotype. V and J are TRBV20-1 and TRBJ2-1; 13 nucleotides agree with TRBD2. The CDR3 extends over 12 amino acids. The germline V gene has CDR1 DFQATT and CDR2 SNEGSKA (reference sequence). V shed 7 bases, J shed 9 bases, and the junction held 3 bases outside the gene matches. The CDR3 bases are TGCAGTGGGGGGACTAGCGGGACTGAGCAGTTCTTC. Its translation: CSGGTSGTEQFF.

This clonotype was observed many times. V gene TRBV14 combines with J gene TRBJ2-5; the D gene is possibly TRBD1 (5 bases). The CDR3 loop spans 14 amino acids. V gave up 2 bases and J gave up 8 bases, with 15 bases separating them. The germline gives CDR1 SGHDN, CDR2 FVKESK. The CDR3 DNA reads TGTGCCAGCAGCCAATTGACAGCCGGCGCCACCCAGTACTTC. Amino acids: CASSQLTAGATQYF.

This chain connects TRBV7-2 to TRBJ2-7; D gene ambiguous. This CDR3 is 13 amino acids long. Germline CDR1 and CDR2: SGHTA and FQGNSA. V gave up 1 base and J gave up 3 bases, with 7 bases separating them. CDR3: CASSLGVNYEQYF. DNA of the CDR3: TGTGCCAGCAGCTTAGGGGTCAACTACGAGCAGTACTTC.

This clonotype was counted at least ten times. The chain is built from TRBV20-1 and TRBJ1-1; possibly TRBD1 for D (6 bases). The length of the CDR3 is 14 residues. CDR1 is DFQATT and CDR2 is SNEGSKA in the germline V gene (reference sequence). V was cut by 5 bases and J by 5 bases, with 18 bases left in between. CDR3 coding DNA: TGCAGTGCTCCACACACACAGGGTGGGACTGAAGCTTTCTTT. Protein sequence: CSAPHTQGGTEAFF.

This clonotype was counted ten times or more. This rearrangement joins TRBV27 to TRBJ1-1; TRBD1 matches 7 bases. The CDR3 is 14 residues long. The germline gives CDR1 MNHEY, CDR2 SMNVEV (reference sequence). J lost 3 bases, V lost 4 bases, and 5 bases had no gene match. CDR3 amino acids: CASSSQTGHTEAFF. The DNA for the CDR3 is TGTGCCAGCAGTTCCCAGACAGGGCACACTGAAGCTTTCTTT.